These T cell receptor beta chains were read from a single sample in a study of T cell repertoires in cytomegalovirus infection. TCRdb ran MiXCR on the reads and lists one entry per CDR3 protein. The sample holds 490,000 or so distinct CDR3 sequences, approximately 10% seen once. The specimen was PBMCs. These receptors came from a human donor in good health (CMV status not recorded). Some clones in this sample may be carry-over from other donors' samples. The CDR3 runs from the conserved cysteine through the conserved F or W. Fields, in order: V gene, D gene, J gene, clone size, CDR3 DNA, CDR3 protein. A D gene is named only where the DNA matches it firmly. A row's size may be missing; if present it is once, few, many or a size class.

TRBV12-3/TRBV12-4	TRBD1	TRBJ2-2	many	TGTGCCAGCAGTTTAGACCTACCGGGACAGGGGTTCGGGGAGCTGTTTTTT	CASSLDLPGQGFGELFF
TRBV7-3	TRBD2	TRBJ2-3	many	TGTGCCAGCAGTCTAGGACTAGGCTCTAGCGGGGATACGCAGTATTTT	CASSLGLGSSGDTQYF
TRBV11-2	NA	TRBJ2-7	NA	TGTGCCAGCAGCCCGCCTTACGTAGACGAGCAGTACTTC	CASSPPYVDEQYF
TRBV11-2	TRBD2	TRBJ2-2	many	TGTGCCAGCAGACCTCTAGCGGGAGGGAACACCGGGGAGCTGTTTTTT	CASRPLAGGNTGELFF
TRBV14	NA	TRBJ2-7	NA	TGTGCCAGCAGCCAAGACAGGTTTGGAGAGCAGTACTTC	CASSQDRFGEQYF
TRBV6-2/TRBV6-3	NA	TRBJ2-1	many	TGTGCCAGCAGCTTCCTCGTGGGCGAGCAGTTCTTC	CASSFLVGEQFF
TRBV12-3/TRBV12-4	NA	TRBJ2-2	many	TGTGCCAGCAGACCAGGACTACTGAACACCGGGGAGCTGTTTTTT	CASRPGLLNTGELFF
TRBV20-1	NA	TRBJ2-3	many	TGCAGTGCCAAGGACCCCGTAGGTCCAGATACGCAGTATTTT	CSAKDPVGPDTQYF
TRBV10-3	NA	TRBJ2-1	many	TGTGCCGGAAGCGAGAGCTCCTACAATGAGCAGTTCTTC	CAGSESSYNEQFF
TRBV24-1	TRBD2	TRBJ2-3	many	TGTGCCACCAGTGATCCCCGGGGGGGCGGCACAGATACGCAGTATTTT	CATSDPRGGGTDTQYF
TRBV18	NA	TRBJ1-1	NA	TGTGCCAGCTCACTGAACAGGCCGCGCTCTTCAACTGAAGCTTTCTTT	CASSLNRPRSSTEAFF
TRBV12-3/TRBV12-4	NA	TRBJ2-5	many	TGTGCCAGCAACTCAGACGATTACCGCGCCGGGGAGACCCAGTACTTC	CASNSDDYRAGETQYF
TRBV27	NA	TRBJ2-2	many	TGTGCCAGCAACCGGGCGGGTAGAAACACCGGGGAGCTGTTTTTT	CASNRAGRNTGELFF
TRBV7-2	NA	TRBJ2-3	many	TGTGCCAGCAGCTCCCGCGGCAGGGGGGGAGATACGCAGTATTTT	CASSSRGRGGDTQYF
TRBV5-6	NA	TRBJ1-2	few	TGTGCCAGCATAGGGCAGGGGAAGAACTATGGCTACACCTTC	CASIGQGKNYGYTF
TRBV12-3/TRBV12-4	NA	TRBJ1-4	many	TGTGCCACCAGACTAGGGGGGCGGAATGAAAAACTGTTTTTT	CATRLGGRNEKLFF
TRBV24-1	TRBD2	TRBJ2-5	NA	TGTGCCACCAGTGACCCCCGGAGCGGGAGGAGGCAAGAGACCCAGTACTTC	CATSDPRSGRRQETQYF
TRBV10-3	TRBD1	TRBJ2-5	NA	TGCGCCATCAGTGAACGGACAGGGAGGCAAGAGACCCAGTACTTC	CAISERTGRQETQYF
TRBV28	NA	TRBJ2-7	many	TGTGCCAGCAGTCCACACACGTTACCCTACGAGCAGTACTTC	CASSPHTLPYEQYF
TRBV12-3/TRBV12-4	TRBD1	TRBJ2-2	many	TGTGCCAGCAGCGGGACAGGGTTGTACACCGGGGAGCTGTTTTTT	CASSGTGLYTGELFF
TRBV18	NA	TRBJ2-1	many	TGTGCCAGCTCACCATCGACAGAGCAGTTCTTC	CASSPSTEQFF
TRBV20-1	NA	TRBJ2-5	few	TGCAGTGCTAGAGATTACGCGACGGCGAAAGAGACCCAGTACTTC	CSARDYATAKETQYF
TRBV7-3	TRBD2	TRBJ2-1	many	TGTGCCAGCACCTTGGGGACTAGCGTCTACAATGAGCAGTTCTTC	CASTLGTSVYNEQFF
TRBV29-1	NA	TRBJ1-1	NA	TGCAGCGTTGAAAGGCATTTGAACACTGAAGCTTTCTTT	CSVERHLNTEAFF
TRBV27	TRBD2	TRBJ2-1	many	TGTGCCAGCAGTTTACTCGGGGGGACTAGCGGGATCAATGAGCAGTTCTTC	CASSLLGGTSGINEQFF
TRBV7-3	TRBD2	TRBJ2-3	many	TGTGCCAGCAGCTTAATGGGGGCAGCGGGAGGGGATACGCAGTATTTT	CASSLMGAAGGDTQYF
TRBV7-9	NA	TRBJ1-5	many	TGTGCCAGCAGCTCCATAGCAGGTCAGCCCCAGCATTTT	CASSSIAGQPQHF
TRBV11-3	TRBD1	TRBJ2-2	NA	TGTGCCAGCAGCCCGTGGACAGGGGGCGCCGACAGAATTCTGTTTTTT	CASSPWTGGADRILFF
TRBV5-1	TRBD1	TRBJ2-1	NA	TGCGCCAGCAGCTGGCCGAGGACAGGGAGTAATGAGCAGTTCTTC	CASSWPRTGSNEQFF
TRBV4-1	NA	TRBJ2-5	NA	TGCGCCAGCAGCCAAAGTGAGACCCATCAAGAGACCCAGTACTTC	CASSQSETHQETQYF
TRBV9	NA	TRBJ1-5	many	TGTGCCAGCAGCGTAACCCCCGGGACCCTCTTCAATAGCAATCAGCCCCAGCATTTT	CASSVTPGTLFNSNQPQHF
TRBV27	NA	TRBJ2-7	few	TGTGCCAGCAGTTCTACAGGGACCGTAGGTGACGAGCAGTACTTC	CASSSTGTVGDEQYF
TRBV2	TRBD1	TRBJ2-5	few	TGTGCCAGCAGGGGACAGGCGCGGGAGACCCAGTACTTC	CASRGQARETQYF
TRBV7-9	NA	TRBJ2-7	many	TGTGCCAGCAGCTTACGCCCAGGGGACGGGTCCTCCTACGAGCAGTACTTC	CASSLRPGDGSSYEQYF